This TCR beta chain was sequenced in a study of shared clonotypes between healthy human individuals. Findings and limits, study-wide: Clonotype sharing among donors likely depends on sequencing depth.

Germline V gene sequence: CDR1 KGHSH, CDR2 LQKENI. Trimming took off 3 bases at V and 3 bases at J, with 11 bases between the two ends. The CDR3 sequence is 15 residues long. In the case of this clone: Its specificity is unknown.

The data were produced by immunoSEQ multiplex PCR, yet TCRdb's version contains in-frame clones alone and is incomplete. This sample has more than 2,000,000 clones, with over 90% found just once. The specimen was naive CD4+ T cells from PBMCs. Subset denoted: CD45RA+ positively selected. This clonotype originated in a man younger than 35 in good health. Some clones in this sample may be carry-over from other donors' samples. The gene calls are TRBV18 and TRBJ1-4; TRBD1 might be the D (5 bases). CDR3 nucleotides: TGTGCCAGCTCACCCGGGACGAATTCTAATGAAAAACTGTTTTTT. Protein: CASSPGTNSNEKLFF.